This passage covers 14 T cell receptor beta chains from one sample sequenced in a study of siplizumab effects on memory and regulatory T cells. Clones were sequenced by immunoSEQ multiplex PCR, and TCRdb holds only the in-frame ones, with some missing. The data contain over 95,000 clones, around 93% of them seen just once; the ten biggest clones take up roughly 0.16%. The sequenced sample was non-Treg CD4+ T cells sorted from blood. Every receptor here comes from a human donor in good health.

This chain uses TRBV19 with TRBJ1-2; no firm D call. The CDR3 is 15 residues long. V was trimmed by 0 bases and J by 8 bases, leaving 16 bases between them. The V gene's germline CDR1 is LNHDA and CDR2 SQIVND (reference sequence). CDR3 sequence (DNA): TGTGCCAGTAGTATAGATCGTGGAGGGCGGTCAGGCTACACCTTC. It specifies CASSIDRGGRSGYTF.

The chain carries TRBV11-2 and TRBJ2-3, with no clear D. The CDR3 is 14 amino acids. Germline V gene sequence: CDR1 SGHAT, CDR2 FQNNGV. V was pared by 5 bases and J by 2 bases, with 11 bases between. The CDR3 nucleotides are TGTGCCAGCAGCCTACGACTTAACACAGATACGCAGTATTTT. Residues: CASSLRLNTDTQYF.

The chain carries TRBV5-1 and TRBJ2-7, with TRBD1 matching 7 bases. V lost 4 bases and J lost 4; bases outside the gene matches: 8. The V gene's germline CDR1 is SGHRS and CDR2 YFSETQ. The CDR3 extends over 14 amino acids. CDR3 residues: CASSEDRRLYEQYF. As DNA, the CDR3 is TGCGCCAGCAGCGAGGACAGGCGCCTATACGAGCAGTACTTC.

The V and J genes are TRBV30 and TRBJ1-2; perhaps TRBD1 as D (5 bases). V lost 6 bases and J 2 bases, leaving 13 bases between the germline ends. The CDR3 is 13 amino acids. CDR1 is GTSNPN, CDR2 SVGIG, per germline (reference sequence). CDR3 protein: CACSMTENYGYTF. CDR3 nucleotide sequence: TGTGCCTGCTCCATGACAGAGAACTATGGCTACACCTTC.

This chain connects TRBV18 to TRBJ2-2; D remains unclear. This CDR3 comprises 14 residues. Trimming took off 3 bases at V and 5 bases at J, with 10 bases between the two ends. The germline gives CDR1 KGHSH, CDR2 LQKENI. The CDR3 DNA reads as TGTGCCAGCTCACCTTTGACGGAGACCGGGGAGCTGTTTTTT. It encodes CASSPLTETGELFF. The full variable domain, its missing parts supplied by reference TRBV18 and TRBJ2-2, is NAGVMQNPRHLVRRRGQEARLRCSPMKGHSHVYWYRQLPEEGLKFMVYLQKENIIDESGMPKERFSAEFPKEGPSILRIQQVVRGDSAAYFCASSPLTETGELFFGEGSRLTVL.

The chain employs TRBV5-1 and TRBJ2-3, with D unclear. The germline CDR1 and CDR2 sequences are SGHRS and YFSETQ. The V gene lost 2 bases and the J gene lost 4 bases, with 11 bases spanning the gap. This CDR3 has 14 residues. CDR3 in amino acids: CASSFIPRADTQYF. The CDR3 nucleotides are TGCGCCAGCAGCTTTATACCACGGGCAGATACGCAGTATTTT.

V is TRBV5-4 and J is TRBJ2-5; tentative D call: TRBD2 (7 bases). The CDR3 runs to 16 residues. The germline V gene encodes CDR1 SGHNT and CDR2 YYREEE (reference sequence). V was shortened by 3 bases and J by 0 bases, with 15 bases between the two germline ends. The CDR3 DNA reads as TGTGCCAGCAGCTCTGGGGGGGCCGGGTACCAAGAGACCCAGTACTTC. Its translation: CASSSGGAGYQETQYF.

The rearrangement joins TRBV6-5 to TRBJ1-1; no clear D gene. Germline loops: CDR1 MNHEY, CDR2 SVGAGI. V was trimmed by 2 bases and J by 3 bases, leaving 7 bases between them. CDR3 length equals 13 residues. CDR3 in DNA: TGTGCCAGCAGTTACGGGAGGGACACTGAAGCTTTCTTT. Translating it yields CASSYGRDTEAFF.

This chain joins TRBV2 and TRBJ1-6; 8 nucleotides agree with TRBD1. This CDR3 comprises 15 residues. Per the germline V gene, CDR1 is SNHLY and CDR2 is FYNNEI. V lost 8 bases and J lost 2; bases outside the gene matches: 5. The CDR3, as DNA: TGTGCCAGCCAGGACAGGGAGCCCTATAATTCACCCCTCCACTTT. Residues: CASQDREPYNSPLHF. Filled out from reference TRBV2 and TRBJ1-6, the complete variable domain reads EPEVTQTPSHQVTQMGQEVILRCVPISNHLYFYWYRQILGQKVEFLVSFYNNEISEKSEIFDDQFSVERPDGSNFTLKIRSTKLEDSAMYFCASQDREPYNSPLHFGNGTRLTVT.

The V and J genes are TRBV9 and TRBJ2-2; the match to TRBD1 covers 9 bases. Germline loops: CDR1 SGDLS, CDR2 YYNGEE. This CDR3 spans 15 amino acids. The V and J ends lost 4 bases and 3 bases, in that order; junction bases with no gene match: 4. Written as DNA, the CDR3 is TGTGCCAGCAGCAGCCGGGACAGGGACACCGGGGAGCTGTTTTTT. Its protein is CASSSRDRDTGELFF.

The chain has TRBV6-5 and TRBJ1-2, with 12 bases identical to TRBD1. Germline CDR1 is MNHEY and CDR2 is SVGAGI. Trimming removed 0 bases from V and 8 bases from J; junction bases left unmatched: 4. This CDR3 spans 15 amino acids. DNA of the CDR3: TGTGCCAGCAGTTACTCGGGACAGGGGGCGTTCGGCTACACCTTC. Translation: CASSYSGQGAFGYTF.

The chain employs TRBV4-2 and TRBJ1-3; the D gene is possibly TRBD1 (6 bases). Germline V lookup: CDR1 LGHNA, CDR2 YNFKEQ. V was cut by 5 bases and J by 4 bases, with 12 bases left in between. CDR3 length equals 14 residues. The CDR3 DNA reads as TGTGCCAGCAGCTCTCCGGGACAAGGAAACACCATATATTTT. Amino acid sequence: CASSSPGQGNTIYF.

The rearrangement uses TRBV2 and TRBJ2-2; TRBD1 matches 10 bases. Germline assignment: CDR1 SNHLY and CDR2 FYNNEI. CDR3 length: 14 amino acids. V shed 7 bases, J shed 5 bases, and the junction held 4 bases outside the gene matches. The CDR3 DNA reads as TGTGCCAGCACCGGACAGGGGGATACCGGGGAGCTGTTTTTT. It is translated as CASTGQGDTGELFF.

The V and J genes are TRBV9 and TRBJ2-7, with 12 bases identical to TRBD1. This CDR3 is 16 amino acids long. Germline V gives CDR1 SGDLS, CDR2 YYNGEE. Trimming at V came to 1 base and at J to 4 bases, leaving 6 bases not matched to a gene. The CDR3 DNA sequence: TGTGCCAGCAGCGTAAATGGGACAGGGGGCGATTACGAGCAGTACTTC. Its translation: CASSVNGTGGDYEQYF.